The 30 T cell receptor beta chains below all came from one sample that was sequenced in a study of T cells after posttransplantation cyclophosphamide. Treatment was busulfan-fludarabine conditioning, a marrow graft, and cyclophosphamide on days +3 and +4. Here immunoSEQ multiplex PCR was the method, and the copy in TCRdb shows in-frame clones only, minus some. Of about 2,400 clones listed, 85% are singletons. Sequenced here: PBMCs, sampled after allogeneic stem cell transplant with posttransplant cyclophosphamide. Every receptor here comes from a male patient in his 30s who received an allogeneic stem cell transplant from a related donor, was CMV-positive, and had acute GVHD only. Some T cells could come from the graft donor.

This rearrangement joins TRBV7-9 to TRBJ2-5; 14 positions match TRBD2. The CDR3 has 15 amino acids. The germline CDR1 and CDR2 sequences are SEHNR and FQNEAQ (reference sequence). The junction had 6 bases not matched to a gene; V was cut back by 5 bases and J by 7 bases. This CDR3 is CASSPGTSGGRTQYF. DNA of the CDR3: TGTGCCAGCAGCCCCGGGACTAGCGGGGGTAGGACCCAGTACTTC.

The sample holds one count of this clone. The same CDR3 also results from other DNA sequences found in this sample. This rearrangement joins TRBV2 to TRBJ2-7; the match to TRBD1 covers 9 bases. V dropped 2 bases and J dropped 4; count of bases not matched to a gene: 6. Germline values: CDR1 SNHLY, CDR2 FYNNEI. The CDR3 loop spans 15 amino acids. The CDR3 sequence: CASSERDREGYEQYF. The CDR3 DNA reads as TGTGCCAGCAGTGAAAGGGACAGGGAAGGATACGAGCAGTACTTC.

This clone was observed a handful of times. The CDR3 spells CASSFMDWTGGNSPLHF. In nucleotides, the CDR3 is TGTGCCAGCAGCTTCATGGACTGGACAGGGGGTAATTCACCCCTCCACTTT. The chain links TRBV7-9 to TRBJ1-6, with 10 bases fitting TRBD1. J lost 6 bases, V lost 3 bases, and 8 bases had no gene match. Germline V CDR1 and CDR2: SEHNR, FQNEAQ (reference sequence). The CDR3 loop spans 17 amino acids.

CDR3 DNA: TGTGCCAGCAGCGAAAGAGATCAGCCCCAGCATTTT. It yields the protein CASSERDQPQHF. The chain carries TRBV6-5 and TRBJ1-5; no definite D call. Germline V lookup: CDR1 MNHEY, CDR2 SVGAGI. The CDR3 loop spans 12 amino acids. V was trimmed by 6 bases and J by 5 bases, leaving 8 bases between them.

In nucleotides, the CDR3 is TGTGCCAGCAGTGCTTTAGGGGTTGGTAATTCACCCCTCCACTTT. It translates to CASSALGVGNSPLHF. This rearrangement joins TRBV27 to TRBJ1-6; D might be TRBD1 (5 bases). Germline CDR1 is MNHEY and CDR2 is SMNVEV (reference sequence). This CDR3 is built from 15 residues. Trimming shortened V by 5 bases and J by 6 bases, and 14 bases separated the two germline ends.

The chain links TRBV7-9 to TRBJ2-5; D not certain. The CDR3 has 13 residues. The ends were cut back, 5 bases at V and 5 bases at J, with 12 bases in the middle. Germline-derived CDR1 and CDR2 are SEHNR and FQNEAQ (reference sequence). The CDR3 DNA reads TGTGCCAGCAGCACCCGTGCGACTGAGACCCAGTACTTC. Protein product: CASSTRATETQYF.

The chain uses TRBV5-1 and TRBJ2-3, with D tentatively TRBD1 (6 bases). Germline V CDR1 and CDR2: SGHRS, YFSETQ. The CDR3 has 15 residues. V lost 4 bases to trimming and J lost 4 bases, with 16 bases between them. In DNA form, the CDR3 reads TGCGCCAGCAGCCCCGGTGGGGGCCTTCCAGATACGCAGTATTTT. Its translation: CASSPGGGLPDTQYF.

The chain uses TRBV6-5 and TRBJ2-7; perhaps TRBD2 as D (6 bases). The germline CDR1 and CDR2 sequences are MNHEY and SVGAGI. The ends were cut back, 2 bases at V and 4 bases at J, with 9 bases in the middle. The CDR3 loop spans 13 amino acids. The chain's CDR3 is CASSYAGGYEQYF. Here the CDR3 DNA reads TGTGCCAGCAGTTACGCCGGGGGATACGAGCAGTACTTC.

This sequence joins TRBV6-1 and TRBJ1-2, with D tentatively TRBD1 (6 bases). V gave up 7 bases and J gave up 2 bases, with 17 bases separating them. Germline V gives CDR1 MNHNS, CDR2 SASEGT. The CDR3 has 15 amino acids. CDR3 protein: CASIARSQGNYGYTF. CDR3 DNA sequence: TGTGCCAGCATCGCCAGGTCTCAGGGGAACTATGGCTACACCTTC.

V gene TRBV27 combines with J gene TRBJ1-1, with D possibly being TRBD1 (6 bases). The CDR3 is made up of 14 amino acids. Per germline, CDR1 MNHEY and CDR2 SMNVEV (reference sequence). V gave up 2 bases and J gave up 4 bases, with 11 bases separating them. CDR3 residues: CASSLGPRGTEAFF. The CDR3 DNA follows: TGTGCCAGCAGTTTAGGGCCCAGGGGCACTGAAGCTTTCTTT.

The chain carries TRBV10-3 and TRBJ1-1, with a tentative D call TRBD1 (5 bases). This CDR3 contains 14 residues. Trimming left V 2 bases short and J 1 base short, with 8 bases between. Germline V gives CDR1 ENHRY, CDR2 SYGVKD. In nucleotides, the CDR3 is TGTGCCATCAGTGAGACGACAGAGAACACTGAAGCTTTCTTT. Protein: CAISETTENTEAFF.

The chain has TRBV11-2 and TRBJ2-7, with D perhaps matching TRBD1 (5 bases). With 6 bases removed from V and 5 bases from J, the gap between germline ends came to 17 bases. Germline loops: CDR1 SGHAT, CDR2 FQNNGV. The CDR3 is made up of 14 amino acids. Here the CDR3 reads CASSSTRVAHEQYF. The CDR3 DNA reads TGTGCCAGCAGTTCGACCAGGGTGGCCCACGAGCAGTACTTC.

This clone appeared a single time. The rearrangement uses TRBV5-6 and TRBJ2-3; tentative D call: TRBD2 (7 bases). Trimming took 4 bases from V and 3 from J, leaving 21 bases between them. Germline V lookup: CDR1 SGHDT, CDR2 YYEEEE. The CDR3 is 17 amino acids. This CDR3 is CASSVFRGGGRTDTQYF. In nucleotides, the CDR3 is TGTGCCAGCAGCGTGTTCCGAGGGGGGGGGCGGACAGATACGCAGTATTTT.

V usage is TRBV5-4 and J usage is TRBJ2-7; TRBD1 might be the D (5 bases). The length of the CDR3 is 14 residues. V lost 1 base to trimming and J lost 2 bases, with 10 bases between them. The germline V gene encodes CDR1 SGHNT and CDR2 YYREEE (reference sequence). The CDR3 spells CASSLSIGAYEQYF. As DNA, the CDR3 is TGTGCCAGCAGCTTGAGTATAGGGGCCTACGAGCAGTACTTC. The full variable domain, completed using reference TRBV5-4 and TRBJ2-7, is ETGVTQSPTHLIKTRGQQVTLRCSSQSGHNTVSWYQQALGQGPQFIFQYYREEENGRGNFPPRFSGLQFPNYSSELNVNALELDDSALYLCASSLSIGAYEQYFGPGTRLTVT.

The V gene is TRBV9, the J gene TRBJ2-1; 7 positions match TRBD2. Trimming cost V 1 base and J 5 bases; bases outside gene matches: 9. Germline V gene lookup returns CDR1 SGDLS and CDR2 YYNGEE. This CDR3 region has 16 residues. This chain's CDR3 is CASSVWAGELNNEQFF. Written as DNA, the CDR3 is TGTGCCAGCAGCGTATGGGCGGGGGAGCTGAACAATGAGCAGTTCTTC. The variable domain in full, completed from reference TRBV9 and TRBJ2-1, reads DSGVTQTPKHLITATGQRVTLRCSPRSGDLSVYWYQQSLDQGLQFLIQYYNGEERAKGNILERFSAQQFPDLHSELNLSSLELGDSALYFCASSVWAGELNNEQFFGPGTRLTVL.

The rearrangement uses TRBV7-2 and TRBJ2-3; a possible D gene is TRBD2 (5 bases). In germline, CDR1 is SGHTA, CDR2 FQGNSA. V lost 1 base, J lost 4 bases, and 12 bases lay in between. The CDR3 has 15 residues. As DNA, the CDR3 is TGTGCCAGCAGCTTAGATGCGGGTCCCTCAGATACGCAGTATTTT. It codes for CASSLDAGPSDTQYF.

This sequence joins TRBV21-1 and TRBJ1-2; TRBD1, the table's D call, lacks a check against the DNA. TRBV21-1 is deemed a pseudogene. The CDR3 length is 18 residues. In nucleotides, the CDR3 is TGTGCCAGCAGCAAAGTGGACAGGCAGTTGATGAGGGACTATGGCTACACCTTC. Encoded protein: CASSKVDRQLMRDYGYTF.

The genes are TRBV19 and TRBJ2-1; D may be TRBD2 (7 bases). Trimming left V 1 base short and J 7 bases short, with 17 bases between. The CDR3 has 16 residues. CDR1 LNHDA and CDR2 SQIVND come from the germline V gene (reference sequence). The DNA of the CDR3 is TGTGCCAGTAGTATAGTTCGGTGGGGGGGCGGGAATGAGCAGTTCTTC. It translates to CASSIVRWGGGNEQFF.

V usage is TRBV10-1 and J usage is TRBJ1-1; D remains unclear. Germline values: CDR1 WNHNN, CDR2 SYGVQD (reference sequence). Trimming took 6 bases from V and 8 from J, leaving 22 bases between them. The CDR3 loop spans 15 amino acids. Here the CDR3 DNA reads TGCGCCAGCAGACCCAGGACTAAGTTGGCCCTAGAAGCTTTCTTT. This encodes CASRPRTKLALEAFF.

The V and J genes are TRBV6-6 and TRBJ1-2, with TRBD1 identical over 10 bases. In germline, CDR1 is MNHNY, CDR2 SVGAGI (reference sequence). The ends lost 7 bases at V and 4 bases at J; junction bases unmatched: 9. The CDR3 runs 15 residues. CDR3 DNA: TGTGCCAGCACCCCCCGACAGGGGGCCGGCTATGGCTACACCTTC. Residues: CASTPRQGAGYGYTF.

The chain combines TRBV2 with TRBJ2-2; a possible D gene is TRBD1 (5 bases). Deletions cut 5 bases from V and 7 bases from J, with 8 bases between. Germline V gene lookup returns CDR1 SNHLY and CDR2 FYNNEI. The CDR3 length is 12 residues. The CDR3 bases are TGTGCCAGCAGTCTCCAGGGCGGGGAGCTGTTTTTT. Its translation is CASSLQGGELFF.

The genes are TRBV7-9 and TRBJ2-5, with D perhaps matching TRBD1 (5 bases). The length of the CDR3 is 13 residues. Germline assignment: CDR1 SEHNR and CDR2 FQNEAQ (reference sequence). The germline V and J ends were trimmed by 5 bases and 6 bases, with 13 bases remaining between them. The CDR3 sequence is CASSPQGEKTQYF. CDR3 nucleotides: TGTGCCAGCAGCCCCCAAGGGGAAAAGACCCAGTACTTC.

The J gene is TRBJ2-5, the V gene TRBV5-5; possible D gene TRBD2, 6 bases. Per germline, CDR1 SGHKS and CDR2 YYEKEE (reference sequence). V gave up 4 bases and J gave up 5 bases, with 18 bases separating them. This CDR3 has 15 amino acids. CDR3 protein: CASSPRDSIKETQYF. CDR3 DNA: TGTGCCAGCAGCCCCCGGGACTCGATTAAGGAGACCCAGTACTTC.

The V call is TRBV7-8, the J call TRBJ1-1; D perhaps matches TRBD1 (5 bases). The V and J ends lost 4 bases and 10 bases respectively, with 16 bases between them. CDR1 and CDR2 (germline): SGHVS, FQNEAQ. The CDR3 is 13 residues long. CDR3 DNA: TGTGCCAGCAGCTCGACAGAACAGCATTTAGCTTTCTTT. Its protein is CASSSTEQHLAFF.

The V gene is TRBV10-3, the J gene TRBJ2-7; the D is unclear. V was trimmed by 3 bases and J by 0 bases, leaving 3 bases between them. This CDR3 contains 12 residues. CDR1 ENHRY and CDR2 SYGVKD come from the germline V gene. CDR3 nucleotides: TGTGCCATCAGTGACAGCTCCTACGAGCAGTACTTC. Translating it yields CAISDSSYEQYF.

The J gene is TRBJ2-2, the V gene TRBV5-1; D is perhaps TRBD2 (5 bases). The germline CDR1 and CDR2 sequences are SGHRS and YFSETQ. V gave up 0 bases and J gave up 2 bases, with 8 bases separating them. This CDR3 contains 15 residues. The CDR3 is CASSLGRTNTGELFF. In DNA form, the CDR3 reads TGCGCCAGCAGCTTGGGACGGACTAACACCGGGGAGCTGTTTTTT.

J is TRBJ2-1 and V is TRBV11-3; TRBD2 agrees at 10 bases. Germline V gene data show CDR1 as SGHNT and CDR2 as YENEEA. CDR3 length: 16 amino acids. J was trimmed by 8 bases and V by 0 bases; bases with no gene match: 7. CDR3 bases: TGTGCCAGCAGCTTAGATAAGCTAGCGGGGGTCCATGAGCAGTTCTTC. This sequence encodes CASSLDKLAGVHEQFF. Full variable domain (rest looked up from reference TRBV11-3 and TRBJ2-1): EAGVVQSPRYKIIEKKQPVAFWCNPISGHNTLYWYLQNLGQGPELLIRYENEEAVDDSQLPKDRFSAERLKGVDSTLKIQPAELGDSAVYLCASSLDKLAGVHEQFFGPGTRLTVL.

The CDR3 nucleotides read TGTGCCAGCAGCCAAGGAACAGGGGAAGCCCTTGAAGGGAAACTGTTTTTT. Protein sequence: CASSQGTGEALEGKLFF. The V and J genes are TRBV7-2 and TRBJ1-4; TRBD1 aligns across 7 bases. Trimming cost V 5 bases and J 11 bases; bases outside gene matches: 20. There are 17 residues in the CDR3. Germline values: CDR1 SGHTA, CDR2 FQGNSA. Variable domain in full (rest from reference TRBV7-2 and TRBJ1-4): GAGVSQSPSNKVTEKGKDVELRCDPISGHTALYWYRQSLGQGLEFLIYFQGNSAPDKSGLPSDRFSAERTGGSVSTLTIQRTQQEDSAVYLCASSQGTGEALEGKLFFGSGTQLSVL.

This sequence joins TRBV5-1 and TRBJ1-1, with 8 bases that match TRBD1. The CDR3 is 15 amino acids. Germline CDR1 SGHRS, CDR2 YFSETQ. Germline trimming cut 1 base from V and 1 base from J; bases unmatched to any gene: 3. CDR3 DNA sequence: TGCGCCAGCAGCTTGCAGGGGGCGGCGAACACTGAAGCTTTCTTT. Residues: CASSLQGAANTEAFF.

The chain couples TRBV4-3 to TRBJ2-7; a weak D match, TRBD1 (6 bases). V lost 5 bases and J lost 5, with 13 bases in between. This CDR3 is built from 13 residues. CDR1 is LGHNA, CDR2 YSLEER, per germline. In DNA form, the CDR3 reads TGCGCCAGCAGCGTCAAACAGGGCAACGAGCAGTACTTC. Residues: CASSVKQGNEQYF.